This T cell receptor beta chain is from a study of vaccination effects on CD4 cells after COVID-19. CDR3 length equals 12 residues. Trimming stripped 5 bases from V and 0 bases from J, with 1 base between. Germline lookup yields CDR1 LGHDT and CDR2 YNNKEL (reference sequence). Findings of the study overall: Late post-vaccination samples showed marked contraction of infection- and vaccine-induced clones. The authors studied few convalescent patients and collected no early post-infection timepoints.

Viral peptide pool expansion of antigen-specific CD4+ T cells preceded sequencing in the ViraFEST assay. Investigators separated out CD4+ T cells once around 11 days of culture had passed. All vaccine recipients tested negative for nucleocapsid antibodies and had never contracted SARS-CoV-2 infection. They grew 2 million to 2.5 million PBMC in each well, adding about 10 IU/ml IL-2 and around 10 ug/ml peptides. Days 3 and 7 saw half the medium replaced with IL-2 medium. The table came from immunoSEQ multiplex PCR; TCRdb's copy has only in-frame clones and leaves some out. The sample carries about 63,000 clones, around three quarters recorded once. Points on this clone: Its matching antigen is unknown.

The origin of this receptor is a human donor who received a COVID-19 vaccine. J is TRBJ1-4 and V is TRBV3-1 (or the pseudogene TRBV3-2); D is unclear. Specimen: CD4+ T cells from PBMCs cultured with HCoV-OC43 spike peptides, collected before COVID-19 vaccination. Regarding subset: HCoV-OC43 spike overlapping peptide pool stimulation. CDR3 sequence (DNA): TGTGCCAGCAGCTCAACTAATGAAAAACTGTTTTTT. Its translation: CASSSTNEKLFF.